What follows describes a single T cell receptor (beta chain). The antigen is undetermined. This sample is part of a study of shared clonotypes between healthy human individuals. Whole-study findings and limits: Generation probabilities were higher for clonotypes shared across all four sorted-subset donors than for unshared ones.

Assay: immunoSEQ multiplex PCR; the TCRdb copy retains only in-frame clones and omits some. Among 2,500,000 or so clones, around 92% were seen once, and the ten largest hold 0.37%. Germline CDR1 and CDR2: MNHNY and SVGAGI (reference sequence). The CDR3 runs to 13 residues. V was trimmed by 8 bases and J by 8 bases, leaving 16 bases between them. Material: naive CD4+ T cells from PBMCs. Stated subset: CD45RA+ positively selected. The TCR comes from a man aged 18-30 years in good health. Some clones in this sample may be carry-over from other donors' samples. The V and J genes are TRBV6-6 and TRBJ1-5; no reliable D call. DNA for the CDR3: TGTGCCAGCGGAGCAGCTGCTCTGGAGCCCCAGCATTTT. It codes for CASGAAALEPQHF.